This T cell receptor beta chain was sequenced in a study of control samples from healthy donors and cancer patients. Losses at the gene ends were 0 bases for V and 6 bases for J; bases not matched to a gene: 0. The CDR3 has 14 amino acids. The germline CDR1 and CDR2 sequences are LGHNA and YNFKEQ. Produced via immunoSEQ multiplex PCR; TCRdb's table is partial and in-frame only. This repertoire shows some 130,000 clones, about 92% found once; its top ten account for around 1.8%. This clone came up once. The sample consisted of PBMCs. The source of this sequence is a man aged 45-60 years with head and neck cancer. V gene TRBV4-2 combines with J gene TRBJ2-2; 8 nucleotides line up with TRBD1. CDR3 residues: CASSQEQGAGELFF. The CDR3 DNA sequence: TGTGCCAGCAGCCAAGAACAGGGGGCCGGGGAGCTGTTTTTT.